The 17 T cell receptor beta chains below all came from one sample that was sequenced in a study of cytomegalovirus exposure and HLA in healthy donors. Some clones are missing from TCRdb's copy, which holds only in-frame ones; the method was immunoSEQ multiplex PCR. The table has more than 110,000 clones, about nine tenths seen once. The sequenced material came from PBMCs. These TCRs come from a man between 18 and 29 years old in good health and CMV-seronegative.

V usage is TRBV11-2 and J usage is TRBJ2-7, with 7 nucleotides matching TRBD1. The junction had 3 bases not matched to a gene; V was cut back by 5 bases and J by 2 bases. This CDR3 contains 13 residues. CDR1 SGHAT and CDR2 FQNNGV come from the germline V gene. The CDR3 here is CASSRDRPYEQYF. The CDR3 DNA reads TGTGCCAGCAGCCGGGACAGACCCTACGAGCAGTACTTC.

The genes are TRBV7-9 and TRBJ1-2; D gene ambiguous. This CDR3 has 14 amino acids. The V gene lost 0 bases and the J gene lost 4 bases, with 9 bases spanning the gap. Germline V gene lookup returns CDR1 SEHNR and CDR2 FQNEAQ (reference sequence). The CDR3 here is CASSLAGRGYGYTF. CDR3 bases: TGTGCCAGCAGCTTAGCCGGGAGAGGCTATGGCTACACCTTC.

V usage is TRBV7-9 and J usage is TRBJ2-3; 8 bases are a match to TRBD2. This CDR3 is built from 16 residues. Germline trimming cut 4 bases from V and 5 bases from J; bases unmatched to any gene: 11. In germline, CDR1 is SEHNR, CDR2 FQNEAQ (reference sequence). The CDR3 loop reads CASSYPSAREGDTQYF. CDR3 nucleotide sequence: TGTGCCAGCAGCTACCCCTCGGCCCGGGAGGGAGATACGCAGTATTTT.

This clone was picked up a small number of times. The CDR3 coding sequence is TGTGCCAGCAGTGTCGAGGCCCGGGAGACCCAGTACTTC. Its protein product is CASSVEARETQYF. The rearrangement links TRBV2 to TRBJ2-5; D unclear. CDR3 length: 13 amino acids. V was shortened by 4 bases and J by 5 bases, with 11 bases between the two germline ends. Germline V gene lookup returns CDR1 SNHLY and CDR2 FYNNEI.

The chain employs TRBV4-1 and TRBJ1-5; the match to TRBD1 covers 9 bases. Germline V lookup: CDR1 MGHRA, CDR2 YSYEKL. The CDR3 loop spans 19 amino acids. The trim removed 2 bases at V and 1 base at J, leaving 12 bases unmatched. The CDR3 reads CASSQYWTGEAGSNQPQHF. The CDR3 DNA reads TGCGCCAGCAGCCAATATTGGACAGGGGAGGCTGGGAGCAATCAGCCCCAGCATTTT.

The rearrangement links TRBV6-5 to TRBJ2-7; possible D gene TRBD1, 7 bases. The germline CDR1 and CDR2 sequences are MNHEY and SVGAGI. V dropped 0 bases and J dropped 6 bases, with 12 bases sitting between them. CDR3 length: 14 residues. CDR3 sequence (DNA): TGTGCCAGCAGTTACTCGGAGGGGGCCTTCGAGCAGTACTTC. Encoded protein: CASSYSEGAFEQYF.

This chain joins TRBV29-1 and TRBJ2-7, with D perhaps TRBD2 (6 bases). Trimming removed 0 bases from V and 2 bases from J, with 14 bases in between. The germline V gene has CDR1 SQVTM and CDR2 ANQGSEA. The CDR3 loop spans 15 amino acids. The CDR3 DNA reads TGCAGCGTTGAAGATCCCAGCGGGCAGACCTACGAGCAGTACTTC. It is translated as CSVEDPSGQTYEQYF.

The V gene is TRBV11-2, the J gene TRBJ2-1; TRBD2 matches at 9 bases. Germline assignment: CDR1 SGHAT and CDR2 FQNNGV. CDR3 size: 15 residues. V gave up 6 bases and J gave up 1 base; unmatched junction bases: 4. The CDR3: CASRFSGSSYNEQFF. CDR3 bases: TGTGCCAGCAGATTTAGCGGGAGTTCCTACAATGAGCAGTTCTTC.

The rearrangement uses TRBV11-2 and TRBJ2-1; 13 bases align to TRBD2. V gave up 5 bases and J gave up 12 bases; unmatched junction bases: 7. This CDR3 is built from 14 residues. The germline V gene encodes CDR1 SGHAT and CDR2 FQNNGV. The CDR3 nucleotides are TGTGCCAGCAGCCGACTAGCGGGAGGCCCCCGGCAGTTCTTC. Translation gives CASSRLAGGPRQFF.

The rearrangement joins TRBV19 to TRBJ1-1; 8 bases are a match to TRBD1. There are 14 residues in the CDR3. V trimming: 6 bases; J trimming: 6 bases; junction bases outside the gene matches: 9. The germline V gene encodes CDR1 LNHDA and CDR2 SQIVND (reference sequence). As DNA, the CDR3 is TGTGCCAGTAGATCCAGGGGGCGCGGGCCTGAAGCTTTCTTT. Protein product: CASRSRGRGPEAFF.

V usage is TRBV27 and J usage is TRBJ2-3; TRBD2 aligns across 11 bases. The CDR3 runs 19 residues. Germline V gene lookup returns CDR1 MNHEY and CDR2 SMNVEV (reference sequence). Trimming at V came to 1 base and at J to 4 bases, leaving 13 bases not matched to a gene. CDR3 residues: CASSLYFGVSGGAADTQYF. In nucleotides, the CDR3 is TGTGCCAGCAGTTTATATTTTGGTGTTAGCGGGGGGGCTGCAGATACGCAGTATTTT.

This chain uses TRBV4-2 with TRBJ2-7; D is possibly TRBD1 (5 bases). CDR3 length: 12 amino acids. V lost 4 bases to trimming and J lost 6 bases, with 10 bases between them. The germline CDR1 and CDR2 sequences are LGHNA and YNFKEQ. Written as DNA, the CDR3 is TGTGCCAGCAGCCCCCTTGGGGCCGAGCAGTACTTC. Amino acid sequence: CASSPLGAEQYF.

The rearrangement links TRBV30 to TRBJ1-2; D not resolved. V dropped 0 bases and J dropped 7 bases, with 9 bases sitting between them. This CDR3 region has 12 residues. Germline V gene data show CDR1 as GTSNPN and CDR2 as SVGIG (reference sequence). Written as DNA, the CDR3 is TGTGCCTGGAGTGTACTAAGTTCTGGCTACACCTTC. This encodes CAWSVLSSGYTF.

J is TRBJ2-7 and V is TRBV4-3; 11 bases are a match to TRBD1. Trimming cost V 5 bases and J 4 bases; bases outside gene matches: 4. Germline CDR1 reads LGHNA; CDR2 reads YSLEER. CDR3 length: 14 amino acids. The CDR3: CASSLDRGPYEQYF. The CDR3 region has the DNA TGCGCCAGCAGCTTGGACAGGGGGCCGTACGAGCAGTACTTC.

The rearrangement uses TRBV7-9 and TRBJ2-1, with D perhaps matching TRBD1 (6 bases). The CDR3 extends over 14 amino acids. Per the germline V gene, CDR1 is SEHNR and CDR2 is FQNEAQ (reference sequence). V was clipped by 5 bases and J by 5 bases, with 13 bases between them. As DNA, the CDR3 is TGTGCCAGCAGCCTTACGGACAGCAACAATGAGCAGTTCTTC. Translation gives CASSLTDSNNEQFF.

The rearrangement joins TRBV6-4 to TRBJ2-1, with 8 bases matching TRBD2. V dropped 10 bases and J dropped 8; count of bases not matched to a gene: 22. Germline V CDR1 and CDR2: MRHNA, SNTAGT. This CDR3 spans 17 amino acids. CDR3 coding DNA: TGTGCCACCCACCCCCAGCGGGGGTCACATACCACACATGAGCAGTTCTTC. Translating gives CATHPQRGSHTTHEQFF.

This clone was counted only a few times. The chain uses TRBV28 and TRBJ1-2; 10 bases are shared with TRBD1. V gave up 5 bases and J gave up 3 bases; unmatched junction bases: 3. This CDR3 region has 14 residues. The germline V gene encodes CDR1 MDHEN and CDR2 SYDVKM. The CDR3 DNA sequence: TGTGCCAGCAGTGGGGACAGGGGATACTATGGCTACACCTTC. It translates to CASSGDRGYYGYTF.